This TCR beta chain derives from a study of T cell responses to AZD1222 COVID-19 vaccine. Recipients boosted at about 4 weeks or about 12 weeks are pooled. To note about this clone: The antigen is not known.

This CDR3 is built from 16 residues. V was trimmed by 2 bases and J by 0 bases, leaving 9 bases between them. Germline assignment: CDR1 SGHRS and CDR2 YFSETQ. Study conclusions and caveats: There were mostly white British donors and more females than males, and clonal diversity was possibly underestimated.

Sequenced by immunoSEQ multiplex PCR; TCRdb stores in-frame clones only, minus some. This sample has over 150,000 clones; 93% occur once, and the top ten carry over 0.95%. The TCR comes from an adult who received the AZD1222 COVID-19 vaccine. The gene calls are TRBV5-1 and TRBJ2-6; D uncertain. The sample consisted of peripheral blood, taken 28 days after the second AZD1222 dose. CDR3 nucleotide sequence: TGCGCCAGCAGCTTAATGAGAAGCTCTGGGGCCAACGTCCTGACTTTC. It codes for CASSLMRSSGANVLTF.